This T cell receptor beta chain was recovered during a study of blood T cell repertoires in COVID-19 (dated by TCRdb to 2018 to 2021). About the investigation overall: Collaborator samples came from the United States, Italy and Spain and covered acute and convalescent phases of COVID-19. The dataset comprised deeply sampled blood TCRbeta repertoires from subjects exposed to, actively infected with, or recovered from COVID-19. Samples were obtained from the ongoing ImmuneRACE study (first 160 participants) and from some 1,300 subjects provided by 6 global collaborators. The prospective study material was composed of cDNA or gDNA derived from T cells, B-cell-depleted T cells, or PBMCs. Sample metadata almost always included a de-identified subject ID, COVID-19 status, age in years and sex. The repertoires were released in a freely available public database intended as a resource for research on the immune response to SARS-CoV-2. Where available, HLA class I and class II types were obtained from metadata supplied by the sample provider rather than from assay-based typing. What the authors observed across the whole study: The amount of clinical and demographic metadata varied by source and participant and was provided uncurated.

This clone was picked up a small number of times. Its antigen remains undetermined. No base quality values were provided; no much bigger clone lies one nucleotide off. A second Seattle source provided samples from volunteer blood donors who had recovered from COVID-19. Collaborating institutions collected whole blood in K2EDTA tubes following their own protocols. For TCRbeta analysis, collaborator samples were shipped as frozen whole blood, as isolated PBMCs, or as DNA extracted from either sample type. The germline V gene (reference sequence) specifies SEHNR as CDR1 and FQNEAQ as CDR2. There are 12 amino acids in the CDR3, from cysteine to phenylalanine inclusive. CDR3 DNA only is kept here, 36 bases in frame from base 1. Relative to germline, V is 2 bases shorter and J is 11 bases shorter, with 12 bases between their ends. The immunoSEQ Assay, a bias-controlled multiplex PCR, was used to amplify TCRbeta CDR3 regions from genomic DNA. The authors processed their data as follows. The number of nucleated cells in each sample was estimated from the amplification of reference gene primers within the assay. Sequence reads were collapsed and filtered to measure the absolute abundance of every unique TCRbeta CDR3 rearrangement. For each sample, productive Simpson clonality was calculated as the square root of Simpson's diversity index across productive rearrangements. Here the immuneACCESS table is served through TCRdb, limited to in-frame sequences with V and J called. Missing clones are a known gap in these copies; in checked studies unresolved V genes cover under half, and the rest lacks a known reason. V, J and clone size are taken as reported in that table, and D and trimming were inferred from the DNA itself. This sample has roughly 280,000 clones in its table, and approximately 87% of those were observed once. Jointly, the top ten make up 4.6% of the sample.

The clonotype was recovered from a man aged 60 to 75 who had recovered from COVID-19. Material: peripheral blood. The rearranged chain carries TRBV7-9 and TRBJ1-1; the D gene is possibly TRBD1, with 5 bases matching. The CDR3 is CASSLLGEGAFF. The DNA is TGTGCCAGCAGCTTATTAGGGGAAGGGGCTTTCTTT.